This TCR beta chain was observed in a study of breast tumors, draining lymph nodes, adjacent tissues. Samples came from axillary lymph nodes draining the breast cancer. This CDR3 spans 15 amino acids. Unmatched junction bases numbered 7, after V lost 3 bases and J lost 2 bases. CDR1 KGHSY and CDR2 FQNENV come from the germline V gene. TCRdb recomputed calls from the multiplex PCR reads with MiXCR, one row per CDR3 protein. This table holds 200,000 to 250,000 distinct CDR3 sequences, 32% found once. Study results and caveats: Tumor TCR diversity was below lymph nodes but above nontumor tissue.

This clonotype was seen at least ten times. The antigen remains undetermined. V gene TRBV16 combines with J gene TRBJ2-7, with 7 bases fitting TRBD1. This receptor was taken from a female donor with breast cancer. Some clones in this sample may be carry-over from other donors' samples. The specimen was axillary lymph node tissue. This chain's CDR3 is CASSQDRRLPYEQYF. DNA of the CDR3: TGTGCCAGCAGCCAGGACAGGAGGTTACCCTACGAGCAGTACTTC.